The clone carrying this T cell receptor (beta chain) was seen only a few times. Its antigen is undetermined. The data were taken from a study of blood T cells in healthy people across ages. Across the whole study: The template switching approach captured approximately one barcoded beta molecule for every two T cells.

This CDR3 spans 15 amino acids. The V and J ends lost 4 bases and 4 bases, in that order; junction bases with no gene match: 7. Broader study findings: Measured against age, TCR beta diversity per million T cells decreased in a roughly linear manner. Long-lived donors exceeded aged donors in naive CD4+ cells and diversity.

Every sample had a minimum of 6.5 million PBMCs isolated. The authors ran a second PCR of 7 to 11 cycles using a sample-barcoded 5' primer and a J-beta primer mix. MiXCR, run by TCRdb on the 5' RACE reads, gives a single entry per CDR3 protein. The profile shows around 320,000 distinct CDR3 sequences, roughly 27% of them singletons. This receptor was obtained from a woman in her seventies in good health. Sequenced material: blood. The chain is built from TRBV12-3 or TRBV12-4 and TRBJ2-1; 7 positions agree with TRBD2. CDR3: CASSSGGTSYNEQFF. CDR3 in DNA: TGTGCCAGCAGTTCCGGGGGGACTTCTTACAATGAGCAGTTCTTC.